The T cell receptor beta chain under discussion was sequenced for a study of CD4 T cells in relation to SARS-CoV-2 and coronaviruses. With respect to this clone: Its antigen is as yet unknown.

Clones were read by immunoSEQ multiplex PCR, and TCRdb kept only the in-frame ones, dropping some. The data contain approximately 36,000 clones, about 79% of them singletons. This sequence was found in an adult with COVID-19. The sequenced material came from naive CD4+ T cells from PBMCs, cultured in vitro. Subset in this sample: naive CD4+ T cells isolated by negative enrichment.

The CDR3 here is CASSMAGDYEQYF. The CDR3 bases are TGTGCCAGTAGTATGGCGGGGGACTACGAGCAGTACTTC. This sequence joins TRBV19 and TRBJ2-7; the match to TRBD2 covers 7 bases. The CDR3 spans 13 residues. After removal of 3 bases from V and 3 bases from J, the junction contained 2 bases not matched to a gene. Germline V gene data show CDR1 as LNHDA and CDR2 as SQIVND (reference sequence).